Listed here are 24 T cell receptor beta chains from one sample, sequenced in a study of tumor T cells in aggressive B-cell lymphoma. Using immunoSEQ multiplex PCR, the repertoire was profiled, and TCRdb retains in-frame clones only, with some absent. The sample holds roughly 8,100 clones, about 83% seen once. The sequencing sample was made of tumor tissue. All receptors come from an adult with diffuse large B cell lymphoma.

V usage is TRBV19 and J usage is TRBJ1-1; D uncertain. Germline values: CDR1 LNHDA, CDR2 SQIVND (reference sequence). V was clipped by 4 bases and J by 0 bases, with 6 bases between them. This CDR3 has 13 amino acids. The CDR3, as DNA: TGTGCCAGTAGTACCACATTGAACACTGAAGCTTTCTTT. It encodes CASSTTLNTEAFF. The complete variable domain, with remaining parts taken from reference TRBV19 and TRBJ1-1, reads DGGITQSPKYLFRKEGQNVTLSCEQNLNHDAMYWYRQDPGQGLRLIYYSQIVNDFQKGDIAEGYSVSREKKESFPLTVTSAQKNPTAFYLCASSTTLNTEAFFGQGTRLTVV.

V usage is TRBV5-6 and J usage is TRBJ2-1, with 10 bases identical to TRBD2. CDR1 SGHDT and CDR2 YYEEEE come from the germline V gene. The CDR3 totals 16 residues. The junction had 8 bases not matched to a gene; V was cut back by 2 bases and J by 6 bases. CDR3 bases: TGTGCCAGCAGCTTACGTGGGACTAGCGCGAGCAATGAGCAGTTCTTC. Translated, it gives CASSLRGTSASNEQFF.

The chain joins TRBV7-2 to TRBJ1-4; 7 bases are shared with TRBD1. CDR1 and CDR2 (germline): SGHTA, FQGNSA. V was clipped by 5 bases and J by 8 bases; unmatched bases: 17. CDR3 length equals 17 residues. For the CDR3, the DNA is TGTGCCAGCAGCATACGAGCATTTCGGGACAGAGGGGAAAAACTGTTTTTT. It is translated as CASSIRAFRDRGEKLFF.

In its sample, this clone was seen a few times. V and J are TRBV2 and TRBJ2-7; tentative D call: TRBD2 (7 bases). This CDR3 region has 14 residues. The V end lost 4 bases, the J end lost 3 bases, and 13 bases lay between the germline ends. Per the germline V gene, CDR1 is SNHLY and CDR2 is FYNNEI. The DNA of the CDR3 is TGTGCCAGCAGTGGAGGGAGGGGGGTCTACGAGCAGTACTTC. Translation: CASSGGRGVYEQYF.

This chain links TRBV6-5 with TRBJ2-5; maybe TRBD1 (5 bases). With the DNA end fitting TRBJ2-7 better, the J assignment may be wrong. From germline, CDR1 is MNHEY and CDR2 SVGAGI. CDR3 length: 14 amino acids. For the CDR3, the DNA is TGTGCCAGCAGTGACAGCCTTACGAGTTACGAGCAGTACTTC. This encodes CASSDSLTSYEQYF.

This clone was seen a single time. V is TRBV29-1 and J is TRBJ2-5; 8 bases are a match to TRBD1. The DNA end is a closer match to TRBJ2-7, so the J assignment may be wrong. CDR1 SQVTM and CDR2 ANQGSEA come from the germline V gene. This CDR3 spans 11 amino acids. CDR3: CSVVGTGEQYF. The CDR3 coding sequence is TGCAGCGTTGTTGGGACAGGCGAGCAGTACTTC.

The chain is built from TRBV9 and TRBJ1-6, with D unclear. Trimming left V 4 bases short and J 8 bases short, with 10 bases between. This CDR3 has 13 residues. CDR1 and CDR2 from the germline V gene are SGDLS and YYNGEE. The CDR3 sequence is CASSSIVDSPLHF. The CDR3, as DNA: TGTGCCAGCAGCTCAATAGTGGATTCACCCCTCCACTTT.

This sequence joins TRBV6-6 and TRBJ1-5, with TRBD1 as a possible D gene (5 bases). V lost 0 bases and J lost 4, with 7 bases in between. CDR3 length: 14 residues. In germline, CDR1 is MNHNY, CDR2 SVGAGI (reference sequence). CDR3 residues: CASSYSAGNQPQHF. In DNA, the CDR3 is TGTGCCAGCAGTTACTCCGCAGGGAATCAGCCCCAGCATTTT.

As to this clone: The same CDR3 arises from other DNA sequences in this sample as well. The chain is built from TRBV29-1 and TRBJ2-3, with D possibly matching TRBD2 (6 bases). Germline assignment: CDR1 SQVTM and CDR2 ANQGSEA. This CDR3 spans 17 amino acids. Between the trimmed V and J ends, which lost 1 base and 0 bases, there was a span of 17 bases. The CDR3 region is CSVEARTSRPSTDTQYF. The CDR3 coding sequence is TGCAGCGTTGAAGCGCGAACTAGCAGACCTAGCACAGATACGCAGTATTTT.

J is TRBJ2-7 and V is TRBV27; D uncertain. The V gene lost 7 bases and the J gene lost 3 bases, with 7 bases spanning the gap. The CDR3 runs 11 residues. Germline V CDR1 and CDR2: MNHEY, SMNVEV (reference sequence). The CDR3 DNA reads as TGTGCCAGCACCCTAGGCTACGAGCAGTACTTC. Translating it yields CASTLGYEQYF.

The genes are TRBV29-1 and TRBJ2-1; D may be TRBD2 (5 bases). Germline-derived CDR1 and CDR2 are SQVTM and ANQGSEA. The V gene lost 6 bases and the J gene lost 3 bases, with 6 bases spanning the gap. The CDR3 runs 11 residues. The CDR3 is CSVLVYNEQFF. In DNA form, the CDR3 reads TGCAGCGTACTAGTCTACAATGAGCAGTTCTTC.

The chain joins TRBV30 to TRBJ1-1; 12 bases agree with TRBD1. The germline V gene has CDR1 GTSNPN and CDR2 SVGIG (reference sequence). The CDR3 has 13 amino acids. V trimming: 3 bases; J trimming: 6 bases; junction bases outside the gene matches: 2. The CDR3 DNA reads TGTGCCTGGAGCGGGGACAGGGGGCCTGAAGCTTTCTTT. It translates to CAWSGDRGPEAFF.

For the CDR3, the DNA is TGCGCCAGCAGCTTGGGACTCTCTAAAGAGACCCAGTACTTC. Amino acid sequence: CASSLGLSKETQYF. The chain employs TRBV5-1 and TRBJ2-5; D gene ambiguous. Germline V CDR1 and CDR2: SGHRS, YFSETQ. Trimming cost V 0 bases and J 3 bases, with 9 bases left between them. CDR3 length equals 14 residues.

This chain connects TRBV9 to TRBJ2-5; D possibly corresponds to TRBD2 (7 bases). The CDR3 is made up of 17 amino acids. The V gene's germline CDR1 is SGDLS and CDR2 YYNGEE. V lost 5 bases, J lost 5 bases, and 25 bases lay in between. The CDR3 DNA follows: TGTGCCAGCAGTGAGGAGGGGGAGCGGGAAGGGCAGGAGACCCAGTACTTC. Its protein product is CASSEEGEREGQETQYF. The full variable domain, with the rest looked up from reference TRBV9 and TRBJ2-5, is DSGVTQTPKHLITATGQRVTLRCSPRSGDLSVYWYQQSLDQGLQFLIQYYNGEERAKGNILERFSAQQFPDLHSELNLSSLELGDSALYFCASSEEGEREGQETQYFGPGTRLLVL.

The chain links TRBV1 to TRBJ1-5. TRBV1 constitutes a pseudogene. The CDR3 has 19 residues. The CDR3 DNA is TGCACCAGCAGCCAAGATTCGACCTTGGAGCCCAGATGCAATCAGCCCCAGCATTTT. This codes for CTSSQDSTLEPRCNQPQHF.

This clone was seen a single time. The CDR3: CSAGFPGQVNTEAFF. The CDR3 DNA reads as TGCAGCGCCGGTTTTCCGGGACAGGTAAACACTGAAGCTTTCTTT. The rearrangement joins TRBV29-1 to TRBJ1-1, with TRBD1 matching over 8 bases. The CDR3 has 15 residues. Per the germline V gene, CDR1 is SQVTM and CDR2 is ANQGSEA. V was clipped by 7 bases and J by 2 bases; unmatched bases: 12.

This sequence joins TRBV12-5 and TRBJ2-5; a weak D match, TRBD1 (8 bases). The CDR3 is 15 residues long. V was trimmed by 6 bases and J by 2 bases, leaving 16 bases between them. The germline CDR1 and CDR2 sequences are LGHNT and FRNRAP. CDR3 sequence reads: CASGPGQGGQETQYF. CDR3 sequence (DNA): TGTGCTAGTGGCCCCGGACAGGGAGGGCAAGAGACCCAGTACTTC.

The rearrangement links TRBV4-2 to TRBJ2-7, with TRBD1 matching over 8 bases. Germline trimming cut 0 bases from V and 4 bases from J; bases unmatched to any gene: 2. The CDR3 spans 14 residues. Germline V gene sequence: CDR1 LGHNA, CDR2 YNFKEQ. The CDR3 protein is CASSQDGTGYEQYF. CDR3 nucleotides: TGTGCCAGCAGCCAAGATGGGACAGGATACGAGCAGTACTTC.

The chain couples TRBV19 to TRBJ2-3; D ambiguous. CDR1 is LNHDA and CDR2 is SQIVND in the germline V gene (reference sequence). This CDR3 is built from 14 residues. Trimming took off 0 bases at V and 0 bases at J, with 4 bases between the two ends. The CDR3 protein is CASSIDLSTDTQYF. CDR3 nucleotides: TGTGCCAGTAGTATAGATCTTAGCACAGATACGCAGTATTTT.

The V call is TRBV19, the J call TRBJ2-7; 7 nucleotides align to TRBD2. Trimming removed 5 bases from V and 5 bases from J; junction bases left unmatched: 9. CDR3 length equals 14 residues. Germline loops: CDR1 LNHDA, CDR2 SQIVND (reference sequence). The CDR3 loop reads CASSSRLAAHEQYF. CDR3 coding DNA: TGTGCCAGTAGTTCTCGACTAGCTGCGCACGAGCAGTACTTC.

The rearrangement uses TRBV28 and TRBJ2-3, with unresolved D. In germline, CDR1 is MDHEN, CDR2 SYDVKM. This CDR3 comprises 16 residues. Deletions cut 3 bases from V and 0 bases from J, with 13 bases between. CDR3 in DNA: TGTGCCAGCAGTTTTTCGCTAGTCACTAGCACAGATACGCAGTATTTT. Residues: CASSFSLVTSTDTQYF.

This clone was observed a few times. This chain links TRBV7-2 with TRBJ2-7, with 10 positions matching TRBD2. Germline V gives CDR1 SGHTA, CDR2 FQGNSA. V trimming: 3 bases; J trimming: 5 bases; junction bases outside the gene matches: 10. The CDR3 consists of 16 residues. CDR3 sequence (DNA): TGTGCCAGCAGCTTGCTAGCGGGAGTCCCCGGAGACGAGCAGTACTTC. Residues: CASSLLAGVPGDEQYF.

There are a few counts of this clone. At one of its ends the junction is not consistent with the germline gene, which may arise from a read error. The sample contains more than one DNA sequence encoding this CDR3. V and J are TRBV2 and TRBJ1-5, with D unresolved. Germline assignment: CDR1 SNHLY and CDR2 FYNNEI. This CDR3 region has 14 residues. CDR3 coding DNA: TGTGCCAGTAGTGCGAGTATTAGCAATCAGCCCCAGCATTTT. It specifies CASSASISNQPQHF.

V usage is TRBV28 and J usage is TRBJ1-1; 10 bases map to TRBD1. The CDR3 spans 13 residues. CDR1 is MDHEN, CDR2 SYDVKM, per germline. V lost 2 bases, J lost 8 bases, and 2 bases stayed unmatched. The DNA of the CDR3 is TGTGCCAGCAGTTTAAGGGGACAGGGGGAAGCTTTCTTT. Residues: CASSLRGQGEAFF.